The 22 T cell receptor beta chains given below trace back to one sample, sequenced in a study of low-dose radiotherapy and immunotherapy resistance in tumors. This sample's time point: after trial treatment. The treatment denotes: LDRT plus nivolumab, ipilimumab, low-dose cyclophosphamide and aspirin (RACIN trial). With TRAV- and TRBV-specific primers, first-strand cDNA was made, covering the alpha and beta chains. The TCRs were subjected to amplification over roughly 20 PCR cycles employing a constant-region primer in conjunction with a V-primer adapter. TCRdb re-called the reads through MiXCR, storing one row per CDR3 protein. Among under 70,000 distinct CDR3 sequences, about 23% were seen once, and the ten largest hold 6.7%. The input for sequencing was PBMCs, taken after low-dose radiotherapy plus immunotherapy. Source of these receptors: a male donor with prostate cancer.

This clonotype was detected many times. The chain couples TRBV19 to TRBJ2-7; 9 bases match TRBD1. Germline V gives CDR1 LNHDA, CDR2 SQIVND (reference sequence). The CDR3 contains 14 residues. The J segment lost 2 bases and the V segment lost 5 bases, leaving 4 bases of the junction unmatched. The CDR3 region is CASSGRDRAYEQYF. In DNA form, the CDR3 reads TGTGCCAGTAGTGGCCGGGACAGGGCCTACGAGCAGTACTTC.

This clonotype was counted many times. This chain links TRBV12-3 or TRBV12-4 with TRBJ1-2; tentative D call: TRBD1 (5 bases). V was cut by 0 bases and J by 12 bases, with 17 bases left in between. The CDR3 has 14 amino acids. The CDR3, as DNA: TGTGCCAGCAGTTTAGCGCGCTCTCCGGCAGGGAACACCTTC. Translation gives CASSLARSPAGNTF.

The CDR3 DNA is TGTGCCACCAGCAGGGGAGGACAGGTAAACTACGAGCAGTACTTC. It codes for CATSRGGQVNYEQYF. The chain uses TRBV15 and TRBJ2-7, with TRBD1 as a possible D gene (7 bases). The CDR3 runs to 15 residues. Trimming removed 3 bases at V and 3 bases at J, with 15 bases between. Germline V gene sequence: CDR1 LNHNV, CDR2 YYDKDF (reference sequence).

In its sample, this clonotype was seen many times. J is TRBJ2-7 and V is TRBV20-1; 7 nucleotides agree with TRBD2. This CDR3 is 13 amino acids long. Losses at the gene ends were 4 bases for V and 3 bases for J; bases not matched to a gene: 6. The germline gives CDR1 DFQATT, CDR2 SNEGSKA (reference sequence). Here the CDR3 DNA reads TGCAGTGCTAAACGGACTAGTGTCTACGAGCAGTACTTC. This codes for CSAKRTSVYEQYF.

On this clonotype: Since a far larger clone is one base different, this is likely a read error. The rearrangement joins TRBV5-1 to TRBJ2-1, with TRBD1 identical over 9 bases. CDR3 length: 15 amino acids. Germline V gene data show CDR1 as SGHRS and CDR2 as YFSETQ. The V and J ends lost 0 bases and 10 bases, in that order; junction bases with no gene match: 8. CDR3 DNA: TGCGCCAGCAGCTTGGGGACAGGGGACCGCTACGAGCAGTTCTTC. Protein sequence: CASSLGTGDRYEQFF.

The sample holds a few counts of this clonotype. The chain uses TRBV6-2 or TRBV6-3 and TRBJ1-1, with no clear D. Germline lookup yields CDR1 MNHEY and CDR2 SVGEGT. The CDR3 extends over 12 amino acids. V lost 8 bases to trimming and J lost 4 bases, with 11 bases between them. This CDR3 is CASGGKGTEAFF. The CDR3 region has the DNA TGTGCCAGCGGCGGTAAAGGCACTGAAGCTTTCTTT.

With respect to this clonotype: It is likely a read error: a sequence one base away is far more abundant. The CDR3 bases are TGTGCCAGCGGAAGGGACAGTGGAGAGACCCAGTACTTC. It specifies CASGRDSGETQYF. The chain couples TRBV12-3 or TRBV12-4 to TRBJ2-5; 7 bases match TRBD1. This CDR3 is 13 amino acids long. With V trimmed by 8 bases and J by 4 bases, 7 bases remained unmatched.

This chain links TRBV7-9 with TRBJ1-2; D perhaps matches TRBD1 (6 bases). This CDR3 is 15 amino acids long. V lost 4 bases and J 4 bases, leaving 16 bases between the germline ends. From germline, CDR1 is SEHNR and CDR2 FQNEAQ (reference sequence). CDR3 sequence (DNA): TGTGCCAGCAGCTCCCACGGGGGCATGGTCTATGGCTACACCTTC. Translation gives CASSSHGGMVYGYTF.

The V call is TRBV5-1, the J call TRBJ2-7; a weak D match, TRBD1 (6 bases). The germline CDR1 and CDR2 sequences are SGHRS and YFSETQ. The V and J ends lost 4 bases and 3 bases respectively, with 17 bases between them. CDR3 length: 15 residues. The CDR3 DNA is TGCGCCAGCAGCGGACTGACAGGCATAAACTACGAGCAGTACTTC. The encoded protein is CASSGLTGINYEQYF.

Note on this clonotype: A far bigger clonotype differs at one base, so this is likely a read error. The gene calls are TRBV4-3 and TRBJ2-3, with D uncertain. The CDR3 totals 12 residues. CDR1 is LGHNA and CDR2 is YSLEER in the germline V gene. This chain's CDR3 is CASSQDADTPYF. DNA for the CDR3: TGCGCCAGCAGCCAAGATGCAGATACGCCGTATTTT.

This clonotype was detected ten times or more. The rearrangement links TRBV4-2 to TRBJ1-5; D uncertain. There are 17 residues in the CDR3. Germline V lookup: CDR1 LGHNA, CDR2 YNFKEQ. The V gene lost 0 bases and the J gene lost 2 bases, with 14 bases spanning the gap. CDR3 bases: TGTGCCAGCAGCCAAGATCTTAGCTACCAGGGCAATCAGCCCCAGCATTTT. It translates to CASSQDLSYQGNQPQHF.

In the case of this clonotype: This likely traces to a read error, being one base from a far larger clone. The chain is built from TRBV5-4 and TRBJ2-7; TRBD1 matches at 9 bases. Losses at the gene ends were 4 bases for V and 7 bases for J; bases not matched to a gene: 15. The CDR3 has 16 residues. Germline values: CDR1 SGHNT, CDR2 YYREEE (reference sequence). The CDR3 DNA reads as TGTGCCAGCAGCACCGGACAGGGGAGCTCCTACAATGAGCAGTACTTC. Translating it yields CASSTGQGSSYNEQYF.

A note on this clonotype: It is likely a read error: a sequence one base away is far more abundant. The V gene is TRBV6-2 or TRBV6-3, the J gene TRBJ2-1, with TRBD1 matching 12 bases. Germline CDR1 is MNHEY and CDR2 is SVGEGT. This CDR3 spans 15 amino acids. The V gene end was trimmed by 10 bases and the J gene end by 13 bases; junction bases not matched to a gene: 17. The CDR3 DNA reads TGTGCCATTATGTGGGGACAGGGGGCGTTGGAGACCCAGTTCTTC. The encoded protein is CAIMWGQGALETQFF.

In its sample, this clonotype was seen many times. The J gene is TRBJ2-1, the V gene TRBV7-2, with D possibly matching TRBD1 (6 bases). The CDR3 totals 15 residues. The ends were cut back, 6 bases at V and 5 bases at J, with 17 bases in the middle. The germline V gene encodes CDR1 SGHTA and CDR2 FQGNSA. Here the CDR3 DNA reads TGTGCCAGCAGACCCGTGATGGGGGCCAACAATGAGCAGTTCTTC. The encoded protein is CASRPVMGANNEQFF. The whole variable domain, remainder taken from reference TRBV7-2 and TRBJ2-1, is GAGVSQSPSNKVTEKGKDVELRCDPISGHTALYWYRQSLGQGLEFLIYFQGNSAPDKSGLPSDRFSAERTGGSVSTLTIQRTQQEDSAVYLCASRPVMGANNEQFFGPGTRLTVL.

With respect to this clonotype: This sequence may be a read error, since a much larger clone differs from it by one base. The V call is TRBV20-1, the J call TRBJ1-1; D is uncertain. CDR3 length: 11 amino acids. V lost 8 bases and J lost 0, with 7 bases in between. Germline CDR1 is DFQATT and CDR2 is SNEGSKA (reference sequence). The CDR3 coding sequence is TGCAGTAAATTCGTGAACACTGAAGCTTTCTTT. Its translation is CSKFVNTEAFF.

This clonotype appeared many times. J is TRBJ2-7 and V is TRBV6-1, with 7 bases aligning to TRBD2. Germline assignment: CDR1 MNHNS and CDR2 SASEGT. CDR3 length: 18 amino acids. With 5 bases clipped from V and 4 bases from J, the junction kept 20 bases outside the gene matches. The CDR3 is CASSQYASSSGNTYEQYF. For the CDR3, the DNA is TGTGCCAGCAGTCAATACGCGTCCTCGAGCGGGAATACGTACGAGCAGTACTTC.

There are many counts of this clonotype. V gene TRBV4-2 combines with J gene TRBJ2-5; no reliable D call. Germline V gives CDR1 LGHNA, CDR2 YNFKEQ. Trimming took 3 bases from V and 4 from J, leaving 12 bases between them. This CDR3 is 14 amino acids long. The CDR3 DNA reads as TGTGCCAGCAGCCAGATAGGTGGTAGAGAGACCCAGTACTTC. Amino acids: CASSQIGGRETQYF.

This clonotype was counted many times. This chain joins TRBV30 and TRBJ2-7; D may match TRBD1 or TRBD2 (6 bases each). Per germline, CDR1 GTSNPN and CDR2 SVGIG (reference sequence). CDR3 length: 14 residues. V was pared by 4 bases and J by 2 bases, with 15 bases between. CDR3 coding DNA: TGTGCCTGGACTCGGGGGCCTCCGACCTACGAGCAGTACTTC. Encoded protein: CAWTRGPPTYEQYF.

This clonotype was detected once. The chain employs TRBV5-1 and TRBJ2-3; D not certain. The V end lost 2 bases, the J end lost 1 base, and 11 bases lay between the germline ends. CDR1 is SGHRS, CDR2 YFSETQ, per germline. This CDR3 comprises 15 residues. CDR3 sequence reads: CASSFSVFGTDTQYF. The DNA of the CDR3 is TGCGCCAGCAGCTTCTCCGTGTTCGGCACAGATACGCAGTATTTT. The variable domain in full, with the rest retrieved from reference TRBV5-1 and TRBJ2-3, is KAGVTQTPRYLIKTRGQQVTLSCSPISGHRSVSWYQQTPGQGLQFLFEYFSETQRNKGNFPGRFSGRQFSNSRSEMNVSTLELGDSALYLCASSFSVFGTDTQYFGPGTRLTVL.

The rearrangement joins TRBV4-2 to TRBJ2-7, with TRBD2 matching 13 bases. CDR3 length equals 18 residues. From germline, CDR1 is LGHNA and CDR2 YNFKEQ. J gave up 1 base and V 1 base, and 7 bases lay outside the gene matches. The CDR3 region is CASSQGVTSGRVSYEQYF. In DNA form, the CDR3 reads TGTGCCAGCAGCCAAGGAGTCACTAGCGGGAGGGTTTCCTACGAGCAGTACTTC.

This clonotype occurred many times. The chain is built from TRBV19 and TRBJ2-4; 8 bases fit TRBD2. V dropped 4 bases and J dropped 3; count of bases not matched to a gene: 2. Germline CDR1 and CDR2: LNHDA and SQIVND (reference sequence). There are 14 residues in the CDR3. CDR3 DNA sequence: TGTGCCAGTAGTAGCCGGGGGGGCAAAAACATTCAGTACTTC. This gives the protein CASSSRGGKNIQYF.

This clonotype was seen at least ten times. The rearrangement links TRBV3-1 to TRBJ2-3, with D possibly being TRBD2 (6 bases). From germline, CDR1 is LGHDT and CDR2 YNNKEL (reference sequence). There are 16 residues in the CDR3. The ends were cut back, 0 bases at V and 4 bases at J, with 14 bases in the middle. The DNA for the CDR3 is TGTGCCAGCAGCCAAGATCCGCCTAGCGATGCAGATACGCAGTATTTT. Translated: CASSQDPPSDADTQYF.